This T cell receptor (beta chain) was sequenced during a study of cytomegalovirus exposure and HLA in healthy donors. For this clone: Its antigen is not known.

Germline-derived CDR1 and CDR2 are SEHNR and FQNEAQ (reference sequence). The CDR3 extends over 16 amino acids. Germline trimming cut 1 base from V and 5 bases from J; bases unmatched to any gene: 4. Study-wide results and caveats: Some V segments (TRBV6-2 and TRBV6-3 among them) were excluded as indistinguishable. In a later analysis, TCR beta V- and J-gene trimming showed a link to a missense DCLRE1C variant. TCR beta chains numbering 164 were designated cytomegalovirus-associated.

Primers included in the PCR were 60 Vbeta and 13 Jbeta primers. Produced via immunoSEQ multiplex PCR; TCRdb's table is partial and in-frame only. The table lists about 120,000 clones, more than 60% of them singletons. The chain links TRBV7-9 to TRBJ2-2; 10 positions match TRBD2. Sequenced material: PBMCs. The receptor was isolated from a man in his forties or fifties in good health and CMV-seropositive. The CDR3 loop reads CASSLVPSGSTGELFF. The CDR3 DNA reads TGTGCCAGCAGCTTAGTGCCTAGCGGGAGTACCGGGGAGCTGTTTTTT. Full variable domain (missing parts from reference TRBV7-9 and TRBJ2-2): DTGVSQNPRHKITKRGQNVTFRCDPISEHNRLYWYRQTLGQGPEFLTYFQNEAQLEKSRLLSDRFSAERPKGSFSTLEIQRTEQGDSAMYLCASSLVPSGSTGELFFGEGSRLTVL.